The rows below give T cell receptor beta chains drawn from one sample of a study of blood T cell repertoires in COVID-19. Sequenced by immunoSEQ multiplex PCR; TCRdb stores in-frame clones only, minus some. Here the sample spans fewer than 250,000 clones, approximately 85% being singletons. The sample was peripheral blood. All receptors derive from a woman between 65 and 79 years old with acute or convalescent COVID-19. Each CDR3 is given with its conserved first and last residue. D genes are given only for firm matches. The size entry is marked missing in some rows and otherwise reads once, few, many or a size class.

>once|TRBJ1-2|TRBD1|TRBV7-2
TGTGCCAGCAGCTACTTGACAGGGGGTGGCTACACCTTC
CASSYLTGGGYTF
>NA|TRBJ1-1|NA|TRBV10-3
TGTGCCATCAGTGAGTCTAAGGACAGTGTGAGGGCAGCTTTCTTT
CAISESKDSVRAAFF
>NA|TRBJ1-6|NA|TRBV5-5
TGTGCCAGCAGCTTGGAGCCCGTTAATTCACCCCTCCACTTT
CASSLEPVNSPLHF
>NA|TRBJ2-5|TRBD2|TRBV10-2
TGCGCCAGCAAAGCTAGCGGGCCCCAAGAGACCCAGTACTTC
CASKASGPQETQYF
>NA|TRBJ2-7|TRBD2|TRBV4-2
TGTGCCAGCAGTCCCGGGACTAGCGGGGGGGCCTTCTCCTACGAGCAGTACTTC
CASSPGTSGGAFSYEQYF
>once|TRBJ1-1|TRBD1|TRBV5-8
TGTGCCAGCAGCTTGGCTAGGGGGCTGGAAGCTTTCTTT
CASSLARGLEAFF
>NA|TRBJ1-1|NA|TRBV10-3
TGTGCCATCAGTGCGACCCCCGGGTCCAACACTGAAGCTTTCTTT
CAISATPGSNTEAFF
>NA|TRBJ1-1|NA|TRBV5-1
TGCGCCAGCAGCTTACAGGGCGGACGGAACACTGAAGCTTTCTTT
CASSLQGGRNTEAFF
>NA|TRBJ1-2|TRBD1|TRBV6-5
TGTGCCAGCAGTTACAATACAGGGGATGGCTACACCTTC
CASSYNTGDGYTF
>NA|TRBJ1-2|NA|TRBV5-1
TGCGCCAGCAGCTTGCCAGATAACAACTATGGCTACACCTTC
CASSLPDNNYGYTF
>NA|TRBJ1-1|NA|TRBV9
TGTGCCAGCAGCGCCTACCCTATCCTACGATCGGGAGAAGCTTTCTTT
CASSAYPILRSGEAFF
>NA|TRBJ2-3|TRBD1|TRBV5-5
TGTGCCAGCAGCCTAACAGGGGGCTTTAGGACAGATACGCAGTATTTT
CASSLTGGFRTDTQYF
>few|TRBJ1-4|NA|TRBV14
TGTGCCAGCAGCCGAGACCGCGCGTGGAATGAAAAACTGTTTTTT
CASSRDRAWNEKLFF
>NA|TRBJ1-4|TRBD1|TRBV4-3
TGCGCCAGCAGCCAAGCCAGGGGGCGGGCGACTAATGAAAAACTGTTTTTT
CASSQARGRATNEKLFF
>NA|TRBJ1-2|TRBD1|TRBV3-1/TRBV3-2
TGTGCCAGCAGCCAAGATTTCCTGACAGGGGGCTATGGCTACACCTTC
CASSQDFLTGGYGYTF
>NA|TRBJ1-4|NA|TRBV28
TGTGCCAGCAGTCCGGGGGAGGGTTTGGGGCTGTTTTTT
CASSPGEGLGLFF
>NA|TRBJ1-5|NA|TRBV18
TGTGCCAGCTCACCACCGGGGGCCCTCAATCAGCCCCAGCATTTT
CASSPPGALNQPQHF
>NA|TRBJ2-5|NA|TRBV7-9
TGTGCCAGCAGCTTATTTGCGACAGTTCAAGAGACCCAGTACTTC
CASSLFATVQETQYF
>NA|TRBJ1-2|TRBD1|TRBV4-1
TGCGCCAGCAGCCAAGATCGAAGACAGGGGGCCGACTATGGCTACACCTTC
CASSQDRRQGADYGYTF
>once|TRBJ2-1|TRBD2|TRBV4-3
TGCGCCAGCAGCCAAGAACACCCCTCTGGGGGCGGGGGGGACTACAATGAGCAGTTCTTC
CASSQEHPSGGGGDYNEQFF
>NA|TRBJ1-2|NA|TRBV10-3
TGTGCCATCAGTGGCCCTAAGAGCGGCTACACCTTC
CAISGPKSGYTF
>NA|TRBJ2-1|NA|TRBV7-8
TGTGCCAGCAGCACACAGGGCGTCTCCTACAATGAGCAGTTCTTC
CASSTQGVSYNEQFF
>NA|TRBJ2-7|NA|TRBV11-2
TGTGCCAGCAGCCCGATCTGGACTGGATACGAGCAGTACTTC
CASSPIWTGYEQYF
>NA|TRBJ2-3|TRBD1|TRBV3-1/TRBV3-2
TGTGCCAGCAGCCAAGGGGACAGGGGAACAGATACGCAGTATTTT
CASSQGDRGTDTQYF
>NA|TRBJ1-4|NA|TRBV18
TGTGCCAGCTCACCACGACAGACGGCCGTCCAGGCTAATGAAAAACTGTTTTTT
CASSPRQTAVQANEKLFF
>NA|TRBJ1-2|TRBD1|TRBV7-9
TGTGCCAGCAGCTTAGACAGGGGAATGGTTGGCTACACCTTC
CASSLDRGMVGYTF
>NA|TRBJ1-1|TRBD1|TRBV5-1
TGCGCCAGTGGACAGGGGTTTAACACTGAAGCTTTCTTT
CASGQGFNTEAFF
>NA|TRBJ2-7|TRBD1|TRBV15
TGTGCCACCAGCAGAACGACAGGGGTTTCCTACGAGCAGTACTTC
CATSRTTGVSYEQYF
>once|TRBJ1-1|NA|TRBV2
TGTGCCAGCAGTGCAGCCCCCAGGGCGGACACTGAAGCTTTCTTT
CASSAAPRADTEAFF
>NA|TRBJ1-6|TRBD1|TRBV27
TGTGCCAGCAGTCCCTACAGGGGGCAGGCTCGGAATTCACCCCTCCACTTT
CASSPYRGQARNSPLHF
>NA|TRBJ1-2|NA|TRBV5-6
TGTGCCAGCAGCTCCCCCGAATCGGGGGTCTATGGCTACACCTTC
CASSSPESGVYGYTF
>NA|TRBJ2-7|TRBD2|TRBV7-9
TGTGCCAGCAGCTTGAGCGGGGACTCCTACGAGCAGTACTTC
CASSLSGDSYEQYF
>NA|TRBJ2-5|NA|TRBV29-1
TGCAGCGTTAACCGGGAGCAAACCCAGTACTTC
CSVNREQTQYF
>once|TRBJ1-1|TRBD1|TRBV7-9
TGTGCCAGCAGACGGACAGGGGGCCTGAACACTGAAGCTTTCTTT
CASRRTGGLNTEAFF
>NA|TRBJ1-3|NA|TRBV4-1
TGCGCCAGCAGCCAAGATATGGGGCTTATTGGAAACACCATATATTTT
CASSQDMGLIGNTIYF
>NA|TRBJ1-4|TRBD1|TRBV12-3/TRBV12-4
TGTGCCAGCCAGGCCACAGGGGGGGAAAAACTGTTTTTT
CASQATGGEKLFF
>NA|TRBJ2-3|TRBD2|TRBV7-9
TGTGCCAGCAGCTTGACTAGCGGTAGCACAGATACGCAGTATTTT
CASSLTSGSTDTQYF
>NA|TRBJ1-1|NA|TRBV27
TGTGCCAGCAGTTTATTACACACGAACACTGAAGCTTTCTTT
CASSLLHTNTEAFF
>NA|TRBJ2-5|NA|TRBV7-9
TGTGCCAGCAGCCCGGGAGTTCCCGAGACCCAGTACTTC
CASSPGVPETQYF
>NA|TRBJ1-1|NA|TRBV9
TGTGCCAGCAGCGTAGGACAGAGCATGAACACTGAAGCTTTCTTT
CASSVGQSMNTEAFF
>NA|TRBJ1-2|TRBD1|TRBV27
TGTGCCAGCAGATCACGAGGAGGGGGCGGGGGCTACACCTTC
CASRSRGGGGGYTF
>NA|TRBJ1-2|NA|TRBV4-3
TGCGCCAGCAGCCAAGATGGGGGGGGGCTGAGTTATGGCTACACCTTC
CASSQDGGGLSYGYTF
>NA|TRBJ1-3|NA|TRBV6-1
TGTGCCAGCAGTGGTACAGGCCCCTACTCTGGAAACACCATATATTTT
CASSGTGPYSGNTIYF
>NA|TRBJ2-3|TRBD2|TRBV5-4
TGTGCCAGCAGCCTGAGCGGGGGGGCCTTCACAGATACGCAGTATTTT
CASSLSGGAFTDTQYF
>NA|TRBJ1-1|NA|TRBV20-1
TGCAGTGCTAGTTCAGGGAACACTGAAGCTTTCTTT
CSASSGNTEAFF
>few|TRBJ1-6|NA|TRBV3-1/TRBV3-2
TGTGCCAGCAGCCGGACGAGAGGGTCACCCCTCCACTTT
CASSRTRGSPLHF
>NA|TRBJ1-1|NA|TRBV7-2
TGTGCCAGCAGCTTAGTAGCAGGGGCGAACACTGAAGCTTTCTTT
CASSLVAGANTEAFF
>NA|TRBJ1-1|TRBD1|TRBV10-3
TGTGCCATCGGGGAGGAGGGGGCTAAAGCTTTCTTT
CAIGEEGAKAFF
>NA|TRBJ1-5|NA|TRBV5-1
TGCGCCAGCAGCTTGGCCCCAACAGGCTTCAATCAGCCCCAGCATTTT
CASSLAPTGFNQPQHF
>NA|TRBJ2-5|NA|TRBV6-5
TGTGCCAGCAGTTACCCGATCGGGTTCCTCGCAGAGACCCAGTACTTC
CASSYPIGFLAETQYF
>NA|TRBJ1-3|NA|TRBV2
TGTGCCAGCAGGGTACAGGGCATCTCTGGAAACACCATATATTTT
CASRVQGISGNTIYF